This entry concerns a single T cell receptor beta chain. This clone showed up just a few times. Its antigen specificity is not known. No much larger clone exists at a distance of one base, and base qualities are not known. TCRbeta CDR3 regions were amplified from genomic DNA by means of the immunoSEQ Assay, a bias-controlled multiplex PCR. In the authors' own workflow: Nucleated cell counts per sample were estimated from amplification of reference gene primers within the assay. Sequence reads were collapsed and filtered to measure the absolute abundance of every unique TCRbeta CDR3 rearrangement. Productive Simpson clonality was computed per sample as the square root of Simpson's diversity index over productive rearrangements. TCRdb holds this immuneACCESS table with in-frame rearrangements only. Some clones are missing; in checked studies, unresolved V genes explain under half, and the rest has no known cause. The DNA gave D and trimming, while V, J and clone size come from that table. Counted in this sample were over 45,000 clones; approximately 80% of them appeared once. Less than 9.5% of the sample rests with the top ten.

The collaborating institutions used their own protocols to collect whole blood in K2EDTA tubes. For TCRbeta analysis, collaborators shipped samples in one of three forms: frozen whole blood, isolated PBMCs, or DNA extracted from either of those sample types. The data are from a study of blood T cell repertoires in COVID-19 (dated by TCRdb to 2018 to 2021). Study-level background: Collaborator samples came from the United States, Italy and Spain and covered acute and convalescent phases of COVID-19. The prospective study material was composed of cDNA or gDNA derived from T cells, B-cell-depleted T cells, or PBMCs. The dataset comprised deeply sampled blood TCRbeta repertoires from subjects exposed to, actively infected with, or recovered from COVID-19. The repertoires were made available in a free public database intended to serve as a resource for research on the immune response to SARS-CoV-2. Samples were obtained from the ongoing ImmuneRACE study (first 160 participants) and from 950 to 1,500 subjects provided by 6 global collaborators. Nearly every sample came with metadata listing a de-identified subject ID, COVID-19 status, age in years and sex. Where available, HLA class I and class II types were taken from metadata supplied by the sample provider and were not determined by assay-based typing. The study at large found these results: The amount of clinical and demographic metadata varied by source and participant and was provided uncurated.

The junction carries 14 bases between V and J, which are trimmed by 3 bases and 4 bases respectively. Taken from cysteine to phenylalanine, the CDR3 has 14 residues. The kept DNA is CDR3 alone, 42 bases in frame from the first base. CDR1 is given as SGHNT and CDR2 as YYREEE, both from the germline V gene (reference sequence). The source material was peripheral blood. In this chain, TRBV5-4 is recombined with TRBJ2-7, with TRBD1 as a weak D call on 6 bases. The TCR originated in a man aged 40-49 years with acute or convalescent COVID-19. The CDR3 region has the sequence CASSWGPTHYEQYF. The sequence in DNA is TGTGCCAGCAGCTGGGGGCCCACCCATTACGAGCAGTACTTC.